Following are 17 T cell receptor delta chains from one sample sequenced in a study of Vδ1+ human thymocytes. Overall study results and limits: Highly polyclonal TRG and TRD repertoires with Gaussian CDR3 length distributions appeared in thymus.

Sequences come from RNA converted to cDNA by reverse transcription. Pooled V-gene forward primers with one constant-region reverse primer generated the CDR3 amplicons by multiplex PCR. TCRdb redid clone calling on the multiplex PCR reads using CATT. In the table there are around 24,000 delta-chain clones, over 25% of which are singletons. Antigens for these TCRs are unknown. The sample consisted of Vdelta1+ gamma-delta thymocytes from the thymus. The subset denotes: FACS-sorted CD3+ TCRalphabeta- TCRVdelta1+ TCRVdelta2- thymocytes. The receptors come from a boy less than two years old who had congenital heart surgery.

The chain uses TRDV1 and TRDJ1; D is tentatively TRDD2 or TRDD3 (7 bases each). The germline V and J ends were trimmed by 4 bases and 4 bases, with 31 bases remaining between them. Germline loops: CDR1 TSWWSYY, CDR2 QGS. The CDR3 is 20 residues long. The CDR3: CALGVLLLPSGDPDRDKLIF. CDR3 DNA sequence: TGTGCTCTTGGGGTCCTTCTCCTTCCTTCGGGGGATCCAGACCGCGATAAACTCATCTTT.

This clone was seen a handful of times. The gene calls are TRDV1 and TRDJ1, with D possibly matching TRDD3 (5 bases). Germline assignment: CDR1 TSWWSYY and CDR2 QGS. V dropped 4 bases and J dropped 2 bases, with 17 bases sitting between them. The length of the CDR3 is 16 residues. CDR3 coding DNA: TGTGCTCTTGGGGCGCGGGGGGTCGAGGGGACCGATAAACTCATCTTT. Protein product: CALGARGVEGTDKLIF.

This clone was seen ten or more times. Other DNA sequences in the sample encode the same CDR3. The chain uses TRDV1 and TRDJ1; D might be TRDD2 or TRDD3, each matching 5 bases. This CDR3 contains 18 residues. CDR1 and CDR2 from the germline V gene are TSWWSYY and QGS. Deletions cut 4 bases from V and 0 bases from J, with 21 bases between. The CDR3 protein is CALGVPTGSDIDTDKLIF. CDR3 bases: TGTGCTCTTGGGGTCCCTACGGGGTCGGATATAGACACCGATAAACTCATCTTT.

There are a few counts of this clone. The chain recombines TRDV1 with TRDJ1, with 13 bases lining up with TRDD3. The V and J ends lost 4 bases and 0 bases, in that order; junction bases with no gene match: 11. Germline V gene data show CDR1 as TSWWSYY and CDR2 as QGS. The CDR3 is 19 amino acids. CDR3 protein: CALGGCDWGIRTYTDKLIF. CDR3 nucleotide sequence: TGTGCTCTTGGGGGGTGCGACTGGGGGATACGGACGTACACCGATAAACTCATCTTT.

Worth noting for this clone: Just one base apart from a much larger clone, this may be a read error. Other DNA sequences in the same sample also yield this CDR3. The rearrangement links TRDV1 to TRDJ1; D ambiguous. V was trimmed by 3 bases and J by 2 bases, leaving 25 bases between them. CDR1 TSWWSYY and CDR2 QGS come from the germline V gene. The CDR3 sequence is 19 residues long. The DNA of the CDR3 is TGTGCTCTTGGGGAGCAGGGTACTGATCTCGGACCTTATACCGATAAACTCATCTTT. This codes for CALGEQGTDLGPYTDKLIF.

This clone showed up just a few times. The chain uses TRDV1 and TRDJ1; D perhaps matches TRDD2 (5 bases). There are 17 residues in the CDR3. V dropped 2 bases and J dropped 1 base, with 17 bases sitting between them. Germline values: CDR1 TSWWSYY, CDR2 QGS. The CDR3 loop is CALGESSRNPITDKLIF. As DNA, the CDR3 is TGTGCTCTTGGGGAATCTTCCCGTAACCCGATCACCGATAAACTCATCTTT.

Relative to its sample, this clone is medium-sized (0.01 to 0.1%). This chain uses TRDV1 with TRDJ1; TRDD3 might be the D (10 bases). Germline CDR1 TSWWSYY, CDR2 QGS. Trimming took off 2 bases at V and 0 bases at J, with 31 bases between the two ends. This CDR3 comprises 22 residues. The CDR3 region has the DNA TGTGCTCTTGGGGAATTCGGCCCCTTCCTACCGATCACTGGGGGATACACCGATAAACTCATCTTT. Encoded protein: CALGEFGPFLPITGGYTDKLIF.

The table lists this clone with many counts. The chain has TRDV1 and TRDJ1; the match to TRDD3 covers 13 bases. Losses at the gene ends were 2 bases for V and 3 bases for J; bases not matched to a gene: 12. Germline CDR1 and CDR2: TSWWSYY and QGS. The CDR3 has 19 amino acids. The CDR3 nucleotides are TGTGCTCTTGGGGAATACCCGTACTGGGGGATACGATTCGCCGATAAACTCATCTTT. It codes for CALGEYPYWGIRFADKLIF.

V gene TRDV1 combines with J gene TRDJ1; 8 bases map to TRDD3. The CDR3 length is 20 residues. V lost 3 bases to trimming and J lost 0 bases; unmatched junction nucleotides: 18. Per germline, CDR1 TSWWSYY and CDR2 QGS. CDR3 nucleotide sequence: TGTGCTCTTGGGGATCCAGTTTCCTTTCTGGGGGACCAGTACACCGATAAACTCATCTTT. Its translation: CALGDPVSFLGDQYTDKLIF.

This clone was seen only a few times. This chain uses TRDV1 with TRDJ1; 10 bases fit TRDD3. The germline gives CDR1 TSWWSYY, CDR2 QGS. This CDR3 comprises 26 residues. V shed 2 bases and J 0 bases; nucleotides not matched to a gene: 33. CDR3 coding DNA: TGTGCTCTTGGGGAATCCCCGCGAGCCGCTACCCTCGCCAGGCACTGGGGGATTCAGTACACCGATAAACTCATCTTT. Translated: CALGESPRAATLARHWGIQYTDKLIF.

The rearrangement uses TRDV1 and TRDJ1; 12 bases are shared with TRDD3. This CDR3 region has 20 residues. Trimming removed 0 bases from V and 7 bases from J; junction bases left unmatched: 18. Germline values: CDR1 TSWWSYY, CDR2 QGS. The CDR3 sequence: CALGELTRPELGDTYGKLIF. The CDR3, as DNA: TGTGCTCTTGGGGAACTAACACGGCCAGAACTGGGGGATACATACGGTAAACTCATCTTT.

The rearrangement joins TRDV1 to TRDJ1, with 11 bases fitting TRDD3. Germline assignment: CDR1 TSWWSYY and CDR2 QGS. This CDR3 contains 22 residues. The ends lost 3 bases at V and 1 base at J; junction bases unmatched: 22. CDR3 amino acids: CALGDFTTLSWGIQGGTDKLIF. Here the CDR3 DNA reads TGTGCTCTTGGGGACTTTACTACGTTGAGCTGGGGGATACAGGGGGGCACCGATAAACTCATCTTT.

In this sample, this clone turned up a few times. The rearrangement links TRDV1 to TRDJ1; 10 nucleotides agree with TRDD3. Germline V gives CDR1 TSWWSYY, CDR2 QGS. This CDR3 is built from 23 residues. Unmatched junction bases numbered 25, after V lost 0 bases and J lost 3 bases. CDR3 bases: TGTGCTCTTGGGGAACTTTTGGGGCCGGACCTAGTACTGGGGGATGATACGCCCGATAAACTCATCTTT. It specifies CALGELLGPDLVLGDDTPDKLIF.

About this clone: Other DNA sequences in this sample translate to the same CDR3. The J gene is TRDJ1, the V gene TRDV1, with D perhaps TRDD3 (5 bases). Germline-derived CDR1 and CDR2 are TSWWSYY and QGS. Trimming took 6 bases from V and 1 from J, leaving 15 bases between them. The CDR3 runs to 15 residues. This CDR3 is CALGDPGGGTDKLIF. DNA for the CDR3: TGTGCTCTTGGAGACCCGGGGGGTGGCACCGATAAACTCATCTTT.

The rearrangement joins TRDV1 to TRDJ1, with 12 bases fitting TRDD3. This CDR3 is 22 amino acids long. From germline, CDR1 is TSWWSYY and CDR2 QGS. V dropped 6 bases and J dropped 0; count of bases not matched to a gene: 23. The CDR3 reads CALGVLRNYLLGDTPYTDKLIF. For the CDR3, the DNA is TGTGCTCTTGGAGTACTACGGAACTACTTACTGGGGGATACTCCGTACACCGATAAACTCATCTTT.

The chain is built from TRDV1 and TRDJ1; D is unresolved. The V and J ends lost 1 base and 1 base respectively, with 7 bases between them. CDR3 length: 14 amino acids. Germline V CDR1 and CDR2: TSWWSYY, QGS. CDR3 sequence: CALGERAFTDKLIF. The CDR3 DNA sequence: TGTGCTCTTGGGGAACGGGCGTTCACCGATAAACTCATCTTT.

This clone was observed a few times. Within the sample, other DNA sequences also encode this same CDR3. This chain uses TRDV1 with TRDJ1; TRDD3 aligns across 12 bases. The V gene's germline CDR1 is TSWWSYY and CDR2 QGS. This CDR3 has 20 amino acids. Trimming at V came to 3 bases and at J to 2 bases, leaving 16 bases not matched to a gene. The CDR3 sequence: CALGEASPRYWGIQTDKLIF. CDR3 DNA: TGTGCTCTTGGGGAGGCCTCTCCCCGATACTGGGGGATACAAACCGATAAACTCATCTTT.